This T cell receptor (beta chain) was captured by sequencing in a study of cytomegalovirus exposure and HLA in healthy donors. This clone was recorded once. What it recognizes is unknown. PCR employed 60 Vbeta and 13 Jbeta primers. Assay used: immunoSEQ multiplex PCR; TCRdb lists only in-frame clones, some missing. The table lists 150,000 to 200,000 clones, 82% of them singletons. General study results and limits: When analyzed later, a missense DCLRE1C variant was found to be linked to TCR beta V- and J-gene trimming. The classifier reportedly diagnosed cytomegalovirus status with high sensitivity and specificity. In terms of immune exposure information, only CMV serostatus was available.

Trimming took off 5 bases at V and 7 bases at J, with 15 bases between the two ends. CDR1 SGHVS and CDR2 FNYEAQ come from the germline V gene. The CDR3 runs 13 residues. The TCR comes from a woman between 18 and 29 years old in good health and CMV-seronegative. This rearrangement joins TRBV7-6 to TRBJ2-7, with a possible D match to TRBD2 (5 bases). The sequencing input was PBMCs. The CDR3 here is CASSPIFPGEQYF. The CDR3, as DNA: TGTGCCAGCAGCCCAATCTTCCCGGGAGAGCAGTACTTC. Filled out from reference TRBV7-6 and TRBJ2-7, the complete variable domain reads GAGVSQSPRYKVTKRGQDVALRCDPISGHVSLYWYRQALGQGPEFLTYFNYEAQQDKSGLPNDRFSAERPEGSISTLTIQRTEQRDSAMYRCASSPIFPGEQYFGPGTRLTVT.